The present T cell receptor beta chain was sequenced within a study of cytomegalovirus exposure and HLA in healthy donors. On the study more broadly: In a later analysis, it was reported that the 110 or so validation repertoires had been produced on the same platform as the 700 or so repertoires belonging to the first cohort. Broader study findings: The tendency of first-cohort TCR clusters to co-occur in the 120 or so validation repertoires was identified by a subsequent analysis. Reports described diagnosis of cytomegalovirus status by the classifier as highly specific and sensitive. Cytomegalovirus-associated TCR beta chains were listed, numbering more than 150.

On this clone itself: No antigen is known for it.

Clones were read by immunoSEQ multiplex PCR, and TCRdb kept only the in-frame ones, dropping some. This repertoire shows about 160,000 clones, 95% to 97% found once; its top ten account for roughly 1%. This CDR3 comprises 14 residues. Germline-derived CDR1 and CDR2 are SGDLS and YYNGEE. The V gene end was trimmed by 3 bases and the J gene end by 5 bases; junction bases not matched to a gene: 2. This rearrangement joins TRBV9 to TRBJ2-2; TRBD2 matches at 9 bases. This receptor was identified in a woman younger than 35 in good health and CMV-seronegative. The sample was PBMCs. CDR3 in amino acids: CASSAGLATGELFF. The CDR3 DNA follows: TGTGCCAGCAGCGCGGGACTAGCTACCGGGGAGCTGTTTTTT. The entire variable domain, with the rest obtained from reference TRBV9 and TRBJ2-2, is as follows: DSGVTQTPKHLITATGQRVTLRCSPRSGDLSVYWYQQSLDQGLQFLIQYYNGEERAKGNILERFSAQQFPDLHSELNLSSLELGDSALYFCASSAGLATGELFFGEGSRLTVL.